This T cell receptor (beta chain) was recovered during a study of blood T cell repertoires in COVID-19. The CDR3 contains 16 residues. V was pared by 8 bases and J by 1 base, with 7 bases of the junction left unmatched. Germline V gene sequence: CDR1 SGHTA, CDR2 FQGTGA. Some clones are missing from TCRdb's copy, which holds only in-frame ones; the method was immunoSEQ multiplex PCR. The table records a few hundred thousand clones, more than 65% of them present only once. This chain connects TRBV7-3 to TRBJ2-2; 10 nucleotides match TRBD2. This TCR was recovered from a middle-aged man who had recovered from COVID-19. Sequencing was carried out using PBMCs or T cells enriched from blood (not recorded which). In DNA form, the CDR3 reads TGTGCCAGCCGGGTAGCGGGAGGCGGGAACACCGGGGAGCTGTTTTTT. This translates into CASRVAGGGNTGELFF.